This TCR beta chain was sequenced for a study of long-term antiretroviral therapy in people with HIV. Study outcomes and limitations: Nothing was known about ART adherence, viral resistance or changes in therapy. After ART, diversity increased yet remained lower than transplant donor controls.

The authors ran the immunoSEQ assay, v3.0, at survey level. Assay: immunoSEQ multiplex PCR; the TCRdb copy retains only in-frame clones and omits some. This sample yields over 30,000 clones, of which around 79% are seen a single time; 3% to 4% belongs to the top ten. Germline V gives CDR1 SGHTA, CDR2 FQGNSA. Trimming cost V 7 bases and J 0 bases, with 6 bases left between them. This CDR3 is 13 amino acids long. One or more pre-ART and two or more post-ART PBMC samples were available from each donor. Details on this clone: Antigen unknown.

This clonotype was sampled from a man between 18 and 29 years old with HIV. The chain joins TRBV7-2 to TRBJ1-4; D gene unclear. The source was unsorted PBMCs, collected 1.9 years after starting antiretroviral therapy. The CDR3 reads CASNPATNEKLFF. The CDR3 nucleotides read TGTGCCAGCAACCCAGCAACTAATGAAAAACTGTTTTTT.